The source of this TCR beta chain is a study of cytomegalovirus exposure and HLA in healthy donors. The CDR3 covers 15 residues. Looked up from germline, CDR1 is MNHNY and CDR2 is SVGAGI (reference sequence). V gave up 5 bases and J gave up 6 bases; unmatched junction bases: 10. Vbeta (60) and Jbeta (13) primers were used in the PCR. Sequencing was performed with immunoSEQ multiplex PCR; in TCRdb, only in-frame clones are kept and a portion is missing. The sample gives under 100,000 clones, around 80% of which show up once; roughly 13% is in the top ten. The chain joins TRBV6-6 to TRBJ1-2; 9 bases fit TRBD1. The receptor comes from a human donor in good health. The material sequenced was PBMCs. The CDR3 region is CASSRPGTGNDGYTF. CDR3 nucleotides: TGTGCCAGCAGTCGTCCCGGGACAGGGAACGATGGCTACACCTTC.